The rows below give T cell receptor beta chains drawn from one sample of a study of T cell changes during pregnancy in multiple sclerosis. Profiling relied on immunoSEQ multiplex PCR, and the TCRdb table lists in-frame clones only, not all of them. The sample has over 30,000 clones, approximately 90% seen once. Source: CD8+ T cells from peripheral blood mononuclear cells, taken in the third trimester of pregnancy. Source of these receptors: a female donor with multiple sclerosis, enrolled in a pregnancy study. The CDR3 runs from the conserved cysteine through the conserved F or W. D genes are given only for firm matches. Clone size is shown for a subset of rows, as once, few, many or a class of expanded clone.

clone_size d_call j_call cdr3_length v_call cdr3_nt cdr3_aa
. TRBD2 TRBJ2-3 16 TRBV5-4 TGTGCCAGCAGCTCGACTAGCGGGGGGCCTTACCATACGCAGTATTTT CASSSTSGGPYHTQYF
. TRBD2 TRBJ2-7 15 TRBV4-1 TGCGCCAGCAGCCAAGAGACTAGCGCAATCTACGAGCAGTACTTC CASSQETSAIYEQYF
. TRBD2 TRBJ2-7 13 TRBV5-6 TGTGCCAGCAGCTGGGGGGGAGGGAGGGAGCAGTACTTC CASSWGGGREQYF
. . TRBJ2-7 11 TRBV29-1 TGCAGCGTTGAGGAGGACCACGAGCAGTACTTC CSVEEDHEQYF
. . TRBJ1-3 15 TRBV25-1 TGTGCCAGCAGTGGGGGCAGAAGCTCTGGAAACACCATATATTTT CASSGGRSSGNTIYF
. TRBD2 TRBJ2-1 15 TRBV4-3 TGCGCCAGCAGCCCGGGACTAGAGTACTACAATGAGCAGTTCTTC CASSPGLEYYNEQFF
. TRBD2 TRBJ2-3 19 TRBV7-3 TGTGCCAGCAGCTTAAAGGGACTAGCGGGGGCATCTAGCACAGATACGCAGTATTTT CASSLKGLAGASSTDTQYF
. . TRBJ2-7 13 TRBV6-1 TGTGCCAGCAGTGATCCGGGGTTCTACGAGCAGTACTTC CASSDPGFYEQYF
. TRBD1 TRBJ1-2 13 TRBV2 TGTGCCAGCAGCGCCCCCGGGACAGGGGGGTACACCTTC CASSAPGTGGYTF
. . TRBJ2-7 13 TRBV4-1 TGCGCCAGCAGCCAGGGACTTTCCTACGAGCAGTACTTC CASSQGLSYEQYF
. . TRBJ1-2 12 TRBV12-5 TGTGCTAGTGGAGTTGACCGGGGGGGCTACACCTTC CASGVDRGGYTF
. TRBD2 TRBJ2-1 15 TRBV4-1 TGCGCCAGCAGCCAAGTGGCGGGGGGAGGGAGTGAGCAGTTCTTC CASSQVAGGGSEQFF
once . TRBJ1-5 13 TRBV7-9 TGTGCCAGCAGCTGGGGCGGCAATCAGCCCCAGCATTTT CASSWGGNQPQHF
. . TRBJ1-1 15 TRBV5-5 TGTGCCAGCAGCCGTCGGTACTCCCCGAACACTGAAGCTTTCTTT CASSRRYSPNTEAFF
. TRBD1 TRBJ1-5 16 TRBV19 TGTGCCAGTAGTATTCGCGGAGGGGGCAGCAATCAGCCCCAGCATTTT CASSIRGGGSNQPQHF
. . TRBJ2-3 14 TRBV27 TGTGCCAGCAGTTCCTCTAGGGGGACAGATACGCAGTATTTT CASSSSRGTDTQYF
. . TRBJ2-7 14 TRBV19 TGTGCCAGTAGTATTGACAGCTACTCCTACGAGCAGTACTTC CASSIDSYSYEQYF
. TRBD1 TRBJ1-2 14 TRBV2 TGTGCCAGCAGTGACCCGGGACAGCTTTATGGCTACACCTTC CASSDPGQLYGYTF
. TRBD2 TRBJ2-5 15 TRBV25-1 TGTGCCAGCAGTGATTGGTTAGCGGGGGAGGAGACCCAGTACTTC CASSDWLAGEETQYF
. . TRBJ1-1 14 TRBV16 TGTGCCAGCAGCCTGTCAGGCTCAAACACTGAAGCTTTCTTT CASSLSGSNTEAFF
. TRBD1 TRBJ1-3 16 TRBV7-2 TGTGCCAGCAGCTTAGAGGAGACAGGGGCTGGAAACACCATATATTTT CASSLEETGAGNTIYF
. TRBD1 TRBJ1-2 15 TRBV14 TGTGCCAGCAGCCACGACAACAGGGGGGGGAAAGGCTACACCTTC CASSHDNRGGKGYTF
. . TRBJ2-1 16 TRBV25-1 TGTGCCAGCAGTGAATTTAACGGGGTCTCCCACAATGAGCAGTTCTTC CASSEFNGVSHNEQFF
. TRBD1 TRBJ1-2 17 TRBV4-2 TGTGCCAGCAGCCTAAAGGGTCAATTGACAGGGCTCCATGGCTACACCTTC CASSLKGQLTGLHGYTF
once . TRBJ2-7 14 TRBV19 TGTGCCAGTAGTGTCGGGACATTAGCCTACGAGCAGTACTTC CASSVGTLAYEQYF
. . TRBJ2-3 14 TRBV2 TGTGCCAGCAGTGAACTTACTGTCGCAGATACGCAGTATTTT CASSELTVADTQYF
. . TRBJ2-7 14 TRBV4-3 TGCGCCAGCAGCCAAGATTCCCTTCTACGAGAGCAGTACTTC CASSQDSLLREQYF
. . TRBJ2-3 15 TRBV5-6 TGTGCCAGCAGCTTGGGCGGGGGCTACACAGATACGCAGTATTTT CASSLGGGYTDTQYF
. TRBD2 TRBJ2-2 17 TRBV10-3 TGTGCCATCAGGACGACTAGCGGGGTTGCTAACACCGGGGAGCTGTTTTTT CAIRTTSGVANTGELFF
. TRBD2 TRBJ2-3 16 TRBV9 TGTGCCAGCAGCGTGAGCGGGGGGGCAAGCACAGATACGCAGTATTTT CASSVSGGASTDTQYF
. TRBD1 TRBJ2-7 15 TRBV7-9 TGTGCCAGCAGTCCTGGACAGGGGGCAAGCTACGAGCAGTACTTC CASSPGQGASYEQYF
. TRBD1 TRBJ1-1 14 TRBV9 TGTGCCAGCAGCGTAGGTGGCAGGGGGCCTGAAGCTTTCTTT CASSVGGRGPEAFF
. TRBD1 TRBJ1-5 20 TRBV15 TGTGCCACCAGCAGAGATCCCTCCTTAGCCGGGACAGGGGGCAATCAGCCCCAGCATTTT CATSRDPSLAGTGGNQPQHF
. TRBD2 TRBJ2-3 13 TRBV2 TGTGCCTTTGGAGCGGGGGGGACAGATACGCAGTATTTT CAFGAGGTDTQYF
. . TRBJ1-2 15 TRBV21-1 TGTGCCAGCAGCAAGGGTCGGGGGGCGAGCTATGGCTACACCTTC CASSKGRGASYGYTF
. . TRBJ1-4 14 TRBV9 TGTGCCAGCAGCGCTCCGGCAACTAATGAAAAACTGTTTTTT CASSAPATNEKLFF
. TRBD1 TRBJ1-4 15 TRBV7-2 TGTGCCAGCAGCTCCAGGGGGCTTCCTAATGAAAAACTGTTTTTT CASSSRGLPNEKLFF
. TRBD1 TRBJ1-1 16 TRBV5-6 TGTGCCAGCATCGGACAGGGGGCCCTTCTTAACACTGAAGCTTTCTTT CASIGQGALLNTEAFF
. . TRBJ1-2 15 TRBV4-3 TGCGCCAGCAGCGACGAGTTGGACACGGACTATGGCTACACCTTC CASSDELDTDYGYTF
. . TRBJ1-1 15 TRBV29-1 TGCAGCGGTGCGACCCCAGGGTTTTTAAACACTGAAGCTTTCTTT CSGATPGFLNTEAFF
medium-sized . TRBJ2-7 13 TRBV30 TGTGCCTGGAGTGTTAACAGGTTGTACGAGCAGTACTTC CAWSVNRLYEQYF